The 27 T cell receptor beta chains listed next were all sequenced from one sample in a study of T cells in Graves' hyperthyroidism and ophthalmopathy. Amplified TCR beta CDR3 regions derived from RNA transcripts. A first-round RT-PCR of the TCR CDR3 used the HTBI primer set. TCRdb passed the multiplex PCR reads through MiXCR, listing each CDR3 protein once. The sample includes around 350,000 distinct CDR3 sequences, around 13% of them seen just once. The sequencing sample was made of blood. These receptor sequences come from a woman aged 25-40 years with Graves' ophthalmopathy.

In its sample, this clonotype was seen many times. The chain uses TRBV5-6 and TRBJ1-5; a weak D match, TRBD1 (6 bases). There are 16 residues in the CDR3. Trimming removed 4 bases from V and 1 base from J, with 15 bases in between. The germline gives CDR1 SGHDT, CDR2 YYEEEE. The CDR3: CASSTTGLGSNQPQHF. CDR3 DNA: TGTGCCAGCAGCACGACAGGCTTGGGGAGCAATCAGCCCCAGCATTTT.

This clonotype has ten or more counts. The J gene is TRBJ2-7, the V gene TRBV11-2, with D possibly being TRBD2 (6 bases). The CDR3 spans 13 residues. Germline V lookup: CDR1 SGHAT, CDR2 FQNNGV. The ends were cut back, 4 bases at V and 2 bases at J, with 9 bases in the middle. The CDR3 region has the DNA TGTGCCAGCAGCTATGGGGGGACCTACGAGCAGTACTTC. The encoded protein is CASSYGGTYEQYF.

This clonotype was seen repeatedly, ten times or more. The chain combines TRBV3-1 with TRBJ2-3; D possibly matches TRBD1 or TRBD2 (5 bases each). This CDR3 region has 14 residues. Germline assignment: CDR1 LGHDT and CDR2 YNNKEL (reference sequence). The ends were cut back, 2 bases at V and 5 bases at J, with 11 bases in the middle. Here the CDR3 DNA reads TGTGCCAGCAGCCAATCCGAGGGGAGAGATACGCAGTATTTT. It encodes CASSQSEGRDTQYF.

This clonotype has at least ten counts. CDR3 sequence reads: CAISELELNTEAFF. The CDR3 bases are TGTGCCATCAGTGAGTTGGAACTGAACACTGAAGCTTTCTTT. The chain recombines TRBV10-3 with TRBJ1-1, with D uncertain. Trimming took off 1 base at V and 0 bases at J, with 6 bases between the two ends. The germline gives CDR1 ENHRY, CDR2 SYGVKD. This CDR3 region has 14 residues.

This clonotype was seen ten or more times. The V gene is TRBV7-3, the J gene TRBJ2-3; no reliable D call. The CDR3 has 15 residues. Germline CDR1 SGHTA, CDR2 FQGTGA. Trimming cost V 3 bases and J 0 bases, with 10 bases left between them. The CDR3 sequence: CASSFGMISTDTQYF. CDR3 bases: TGTGCCAGCAGCTTTGGGATGATAAGCACAGATACGCAGTATTTT.

At least ten counts were recorded for this clonotype. This chain joins TRBV28 and TRBJ2-1, with 7 bases fitting TRBD2. The germline V gene encodes CDR1 MDHEN and CDR2 SYDVKM. The CDR3 is 15 amino acids. The J segment lost 8 bases and the V segment lost 1 base, leaving 8 bases of the junction unmatched. The CDR3: CASSLSGGGTHEQFF. The CDR3 coding sequence is TGTGCCAGCAGTTTATCGGGGGGAGGTACGCATGAGCAGTTCTTC.

This clonotype was counted between two and nine times. The rearrangement links TRBV7-8 to TRBJ1-1, with a tentative D call TRBD1 (6 bases). With 2 bases removed from V and 4 bases from J, the gap between germline ends came to 11 bases. The CDR3 spans 14 residues. Looked up from germline, CDR1 is SGHVS and CDR2 is FQNEAQ. The CDR3 DNA sequence: TGTGCCAGCAGCTTAAGGGGGGGTAGCACTGAAGCTTTCTTT. It specifies CASSLRGGSTEAFF.

This clonotype was seen many times. This chain connects TRBV3-1 to TRBJ1-2, with D unresolved. V lost 4 bases and J 3 bases, leaving 18 bases between the germline ends. CDR1 is LGHDT, CDR2 YNNKEL, per germline (reference sequence). CDR3 length equals 16 residues. The CDR3 nucleotides read TGTGCCAGCAGCCGATGGACCGCAACACGGGACTATGGCTACACCTTC. As protein: CASSRWTATRDYGYTF. Variable domain in full (rest from reference TRBV3-1 and TRBJ1-2): DTAVSQTPKYLVTQMGNDKSIKCEQNLGHDTMYWYKQDSKKFLKIMFSYNNKELIINETVPNRFSPKSPDKAHLNLHINSLELGDSAVYFCASSRWTATRDYGYTFGSGTRLTVV.

The sample holds many counts of this clonotype. The chain employs TRBV6-1 and TRBJ2-2; 9 bases match TRBD2. Per germline, CDR1 MNHNS and CDR2 SASEGT. The V gene end was trimmed by 5 bases and the J gene end by 1 base; junction bases not matched to a gene: 11. The CDR3 is 18 amino acids. This CDR3 reads CASSRERPTSGNTGELFF. CDR3 sequence (DNA): TGTGCCAGCAGTCGGGAAAGACCGACTAGCGGGAACACCGGGGAGCTGTTTTTT.

The rearrangement joins TRBV9 to TRBJ2-1; D is undetermined. Germline V gives CDR1 SGDLS, CDR2 YYNGEE. Trimming pared 0 bases from V and 10 bases from J, leaving 11 bases between. The CDR3 extends over 13 amino acids. The CDR3 DNA reads as TGTGCCAGCAGCGTAGGGACCGCACGAGAGCAGTTCTTC. It codes for CASSVGTAREQFF.

This clonotype was observed many times. This sequence joins TRBV7-2 and TRBJ2-7; TRBD2 might be the D (6 bases). In germline, CDR1 is SGHTA, CDR2 FQGNSA. This CDR3 comprises 15 residues. V dropped 2 bases and J dropped 3 bases, with 14 bases sitting between them. The CDR3 loop is CASSLLVGRGYEQYF. CDR3 bases: TGTGCCAGCAGCTTACTCGTTGGGCGGGGCTACGAGCAGTACTTC.

This clonotype was seen ten or more times. V usage is TRBV6-1 and J usage is TRBJ1-3; D remains unclear. The CDR3 is made up of 15 amino acids. The V end was cut by 3 bases, the J end by 3 bases, with 12 bases between. The germline CDR1 and CDR2 sequences are MNHNS and SASEGT. This CDR3 is CASSEGGISGNTIYF. The CDR3 DNA is TGTGCCAGCAGTGAGGGAGGCATTAGTGGAAACACCATATATTTT.

There are many counts of this clonotype. V is TRBV18 and J is TRBJ2-5; 10 bases are a match to TRBD1. From germline, CDR1 is KGHSH and CDR2 LQKENI. There are 17 residues in the CDR3. V gave up 1 base and J gave up 1 base; unmatched junction bases: 6. DNA for the CDR3: TGTGCCAGCTCACCACTCGGACAGGGGGGGTTCCAAGAGACCCAGTACTTC. It yields the protein CASSPLGQGGFQETQYF.

This chain connects TRBV28 to TRBJ1-3, with a possible D match to TRBD1 (5 bases). Trimming removed 0 bases from V and 0 bases from J, with 9 bases in between. The CDR3 totals 16 residues. Germline V CDR1 and CDR2: MDHEN, SYDVKM. CDR3 protein: CASSLWAGNSGNTIYF. CDR3 nucleotide sequence: TGTGCCAGCAGTTTATGGGCAGGGAACTCTGGAAACACCATATATTTT.

This clonotype was recorded many times. The chain carries TRBV6-1 and TRBJ2-7, with D possibly matching TRBD1 (6 bases). The CDR3 contains 12 residues. The V gene lost 4 bases and the J gene lost 7 bases, with 11 bases spanning the gap. Germline V lookup: CDR1 MNHNS, CDR2 SASEGT. CDR3 in amino acids: CASSGDRLEQYF. The CDR3 nucleotides are TGTGCCAGCAGTGGAGACAGGTTGGAGCAGTACTTC.

The rearrangement links TRBV9 to TRBJ2-1; D ambiguous. Germline V gene data show CDR1 as SGDLS and CDR2 as YYNGEE. The CDR3 has 13 amino acids. Trimming took 0 bases from V and 5 from J, leaving 6 bases between them. Written as DNA, the CDR3 is TGTGCCAGCAGCGTAGAATTTGACAATGAGCAGTTCTTC. Amino acid sequence: CASSVEFDNEQFF. The whole variable domain, remainder taken from reference TRBV9 and TRBJ2-1, is DSGVTQTPKHLITATGQRVTLRCSPRSGDLSVYWYQQSLDQGLQFLIQYYNGEERAKGNILERFSAQQFPDLHSELNLSSLELGDSALYFCASSVEFDNEQFFGPGTRLTVL.

The chain recombines TRBV19 with TRBJ1-5; D uncertain. With 3 bases removed from V and 6 bases from J, the gap between germline ends came to 12 bases. Looked up from germline, CDR1 is LNHDA and CDR2 is SQIVND (reference sequence). The CDR3 is 14 amino acids. CDR3 in amino acids: CASSMSGFSQPQHF. CDR3 coding DNA: TGTGCCAGTAGTATGTCGGGTTTCAGTCAGCCCCAGCATTTT.

This clonotype was seen ten or more times. V and J are TRBV2 and TRBJ1-1; 10 bases map to TRBD1. J was trimmed by 4 bases and V by 9 bases; bases with no gene match: 11. The CDR3 consists of 15 residues. Germline V gives CDR1 SNHLY, CDR2 FYNNEI. CDR3 DNA sequence: TGTGCCAGGAACCGGGACAGGGGCTTCCTCACTGAAGCTTTCTTT. Its protein is CARNRDRGFLTEAFF.

This clonotype showed up many times. V is TRBV18 and J is TRBJ2-3; 9 bases fit TRBD1. Germline-derived CDR1 and CDR2 are KGHSH and LQKENI. With V trimmed by 8 bases and J by 5 bases, 17 bases remained unmatched. The CDR3 is made up of 17 amino acids. Here the CDR3 DNA reads TGTGCCAGCGGAACCGGGACAGGGTCCTGGTTTGGAGATACGCAGTATTTT. Protein product: CASGTGTGSWFGDTQYF. Variable domain in full (rest from reference TRBV18 and TRBJ2-3): NAGVMQNPRHLVRRRGQEARLRCSPMKGHSHVYWYRQLPEEGLKFMVYLQKENIIDESGMPKERFSAEFPKEGPSILRIQQVVRGDSAAYFCASGTGTGSWFGDTQYFGPGTRLTVL.

This clonotype appeared many times. This rearrangement joins TRBV12-3 or TRBV12-4 to TRBJ1-2; TRBD1 might be the D (5 bases). Trimming pared 7 bases from V and 8 bases from J, leaving 14 bases between. The CDR3 loop spans 12 amino acids. The CDR3 region is CASTLQGQGYTF. The CDR3 bases are TGTGCCAGCACCCTCCAGGGTCAGGGCTACACCTTC.

The J gene is TRBJ2-3, the V gene TRBV12-3 or TRBV12-4; 11 nucleotides align to TRBD2. After removal of 5 bases from V and 0 bases from J, the junction contained 16 bases not matched to a gene. The CDR3 length is 20 residues. The chain's CDR3 is CASSPWGSGGAGASTDTQYF. CDR3 nucleotides: TGTGCCAGCAGTCCCTGGGGTAGCGGGGGGGCCGGGGCTAGCACAGATACGCAGTATTTT.

This clonotype came up a few times. A junction boundary mismatches the germline segment, possibly from a read error. The chain combines TRBV4-1 with TRBJ1-5; D is unresolved. The CDR3 contains 15 residues. Germline lookup yields CDR1 MGHRA and CDR2 YSYEKL. The CDR3 DNA follows: TGCGCCAGCGGCCATGTCGAAGGGTTGGGTCAGCCCCAGCATTTT. It codes for CASGHVEGLGQPQHF.

This clonotype was seen at least ten times. The J gene is TRBJ2-5, the V gene TRBV18, with TRBD1 identical over 8 bases. The CDR3 consists of 14 residues. Losses at the gene ends were 1 base for V and 5 bases for J; bases not matched to a gene: 3. The germline CDR1 and CDR2 sequences are KGHSH and LQKENI. CDR3 bases: TGTGCCAGCTCACCACTCAGACAGGGGGAGACCCAGTACTTC. This gives the protein CASSPLRQGETQYF.

This clonotype was seen repeatedly, ten times or more. The chain has TRBV28 and TRBJ1-1, with unresolved D. CDR3 length equals 13 residues. V lost 7 bases, J lost 3 bases, and 12 bases lay in between. Looked up from germline, CDR1 is MDHEN and CDR2 is SYDVKM. CDR3 nucleotide sequence: TGTGCCAGCATGAGATTGATGGACACTGAAGCTTTCTTT. This sequence encodes CASMRLMDTEAFF.

Worth noting for this clonotype: One end of the junction varies from germline; a read error may be responsible. This chain links TRBV30 with TRBJ1-5; D uncertain. Germline CDR1 is GTSNPN and CDR2 is SVGIG (reference sequence). The CDR3 totals 11 residues. CDR3 region: CAWSSSQPQHF. CDR3 bases: TGTGCCTGGAGCAGCAGTCAGCCCCAGCATTTT.

The V gene is TRBV6-2 or TRBV6-3, the J gene TRBJ1-1; weak D call: TRBD1 (5 bases). V gave up 7 bases and J gave up 0 bases, with 12 bases separating them. CDR3 length equals 14 residues. Germline CDR1 and CDR2: MNHEY and SVGEGT. The CDR3 here is CASTWRGLNTEAFF. CDR3 DNA sequence: TGTGCCAGCACCTGGCGGGGGTTGAACACTGAAGCTTTCTTT.

The rearrangement links TRBV27 to TRBJ1-1; tentatively, D is TRBD1 (5 bases). Germline V gene lookup returns CDR1 MNHEY and CDR2 SMNVEV (reference sequence). CDR3 length equals 14 residues. With 5 bases removed from V and 5 bases from J, the gap between germline ends came to 15 bases. CDR3: CASSPYTGNTEAFF. CDR3 DNA: TGTGCCAGCAGTCCATATACAGGAAATACTGAAGCTTTCTTT.